This is a list of T cell receptor beta chains from one sample in a study of blood T cell repertoires in COVID-19. Repertoires were generated with immunoSEQ multiplex PCR, while TCRdb's copy carries only in-frame clones and drops some. Among roughly 250,000 clones listed, about 86% were seen once. The sequencing sample was made of peripheral blood. The receptors were sampled from a woman in her 30s with COVID-19, enrolled during active disease. The CDR3 runs from the conserved cysteine through the conserved F or W. The order of the fields is V gene, J gene, CDR3 protein.

v_call: TRBV6-5; j_call: TRBJ1-5; cdr3_aa: CASSYRRGQPQHF
v_call: TRBV6-5; j_call: TRBJ1-3; cdr3_aa: CASTIGGQGATTIYF
v_call: TRBV5-1; j_call: TRBJ2-7; cdr3_aa: CASSVEPGAPAYEQYF
v_call: TRBV5-1; j_call: TRBJ2-1; cdr3_aa: CASSPRLAGGYEQFF
v_call: TRBV7-9; j_call: TRBJ1-3; cdr3_aa: CASTGAGRRDLLGNTIYF
v_call: TRBV11-2; j_call: TRBJ2-2; cdr3_aa: CASSFLLAGGPTGELFF
v_call: TRBV28; j_call: TRBJ2-7; cdr3_aa: CASFPRDRLYEQYF
v_call: TRBV7-5; j_call: TRBJ2-2; cdr3_aa: CVRSLTGDYTNTGELFF
v_call: TRBV4-2; j_call: TRBJ1-3; cdr3_aa: CASSQAVLSGSGNTIYF
v_call: TRBV5-1; j_call: TRBJ1-4; cdr3_aa: CASSLRTSTNEKLFF
v_call: TRBV12-3/TRBV12-4; j_call: TRBJ2-3; cdr3_aa: CASSYYGTDTQYF
v_call: TRBV19; j_call: TRBJ1-2; cdr3_aa: CASSMGGHLYGYTF
v_call: TRBV5-4; j_call: TRBJ1-1; cdr3_aa: CASSGGAAGKNTEAFF
v_call: TRBV5-6; j_call: TRBJ1-1; cdr3_aa: CASSPTGQLYTEAFF
v_call: TRBV5-1; j_call: TRBJ2-3; cdr3_aa: CASSSGGPDTQYF
v_call: TRBV19; j_call: TRBJ2-7; cdr3_aa: CASSILASTYEQYF
v_call: TRBV5-1; j_call: TRBJ2-2; cdr3_aa: CASQRTANTNTGELFF
v_call: TRBV11-3; j_call: TRBJ1-1; cdr3_aa: CASSLGQNTEAFF
v_call: TRBV5-1; j_call: TRBJ2-1; cdr3_aa: CASSRTSGRGQFF
v_call: TRBV19; j_call: TRBJ2-3; cdr3_aa: CASSWRGGWTDTQYF
v_call: TRBV4-2; j_call: TRBJ1-6; cdr3_aa: CATGTGRTPLHF
v_call: TRBV19; j_call: TRBJ2-7; cdr3_aa: CASSLRYNPYEQYF
v_call: TRBV19; j_call: TRBJ1-3; cdr3_aa: CASTLPGSSGNTIYF
v_call: TRBV7-9; j_call: TRBJ2-3; cdr3_aa: CASSSPEVRRFTDTQYF
v_call: TRBV28; j_call: TRBJ2-7; cdr3_aa: CASRARRGNYEQYF
v_call: TRBV5-6; j_call: TRBJ2-7; cdr3_aa: CASSPQGAYEQYF
v_call: TRBV5-6; j_call: TRBJ1-2; cdr3_aa: CASSLGRGQKNYGYTF
v_call: TRBV27; j_call: TRBJ2-1; cdr3_aa: CASSFRGGPNNEQFF
v_call: TRBV4-1; j_call: TRBJ1-4; cdr3_aa: CASSQGTGRDEKLFF
v_call: TRBV23-1; j_call: TRBJ1-2; cdr3_aa: CASSHQAGYTF
v_call: TRBV4-1; j_call: TRBJ2-7; cdr3_aa: CASSQDPGQGYEQYF
v_call: TRBV7-9; j_call: TRBJ1-4; cdr3_aa: CASSLGTGVDEKLFF
v_call: TRBV5-4; j_call: TRBJ2-7; cdr3_aa: CASSREGHLYEQYF
v_call: TRBV9; j_call: TRBJ1-3; cdr3_aa: CASSVAGNTIYF